This T cell receptor (beta chain) emerged from a study of T-cell memory formation after mild COVID-19. General observations from the study: CD4+ contracting clones were mainly CM and EM; CD8+ ones, EMRA. Pre-infection memory carried some responding clones, suggesting that cross-reactive memory joined. Clones that shrank (day 15 to 85) were balanced CD4/CD8, whereas later expanders leaned CD4+.

Constant-segment-primed 5'RACE gave TCR alpha and TCR beta cDNA libraries with sample barcodes and UMIs. TCRdb itself ran the 5' RACE reads through MiXCR, one entry per CDR3 protein. This repertoire shows fewer than 700,000 distinct CDR3 sequences, under 20% found once; its top ten account for around 12%. This clonotype occurred a few times. Antigen unknown. V was trimmed by 4 bases and J by 1 base, leaving 8 bases between them. Germline V gene data show CDR1 as SGHNT and CDR2 as YYREEE (reference sequence). This CDR3 spans 13 amino acids. This TCR was sampled from an adult woman who had mild COVID-19 (a few samples of this study predate the infection). Cell type and time point are not known. The sample taken for sequencing was PBMCs or a T cell subset sorted from them (not recorded which). The V gene is TRBV5-4, the J gene TRBJ1-2; D not resolved. The CDR3 bases are TGTGCCAGCAGCCATACTTATAACTATGGCTACACCTTC. Protein sequence: CASSHTYNYGYTF.